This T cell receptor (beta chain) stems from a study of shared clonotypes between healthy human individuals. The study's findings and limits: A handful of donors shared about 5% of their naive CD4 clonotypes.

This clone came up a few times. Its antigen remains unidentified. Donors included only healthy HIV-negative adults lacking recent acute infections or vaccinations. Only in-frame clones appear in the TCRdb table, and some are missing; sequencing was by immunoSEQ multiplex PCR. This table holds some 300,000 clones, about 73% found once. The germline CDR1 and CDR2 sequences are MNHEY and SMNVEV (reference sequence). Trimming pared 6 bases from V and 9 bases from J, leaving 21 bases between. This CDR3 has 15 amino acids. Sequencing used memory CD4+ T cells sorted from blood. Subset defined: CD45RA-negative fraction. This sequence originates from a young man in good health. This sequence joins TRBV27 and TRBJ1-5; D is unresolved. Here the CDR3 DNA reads TGTGCCAGCAGCCCCCGACCCGATAGAGCTCGGCCCCAGCATTTT. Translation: CASSPRPDRARPQHF.